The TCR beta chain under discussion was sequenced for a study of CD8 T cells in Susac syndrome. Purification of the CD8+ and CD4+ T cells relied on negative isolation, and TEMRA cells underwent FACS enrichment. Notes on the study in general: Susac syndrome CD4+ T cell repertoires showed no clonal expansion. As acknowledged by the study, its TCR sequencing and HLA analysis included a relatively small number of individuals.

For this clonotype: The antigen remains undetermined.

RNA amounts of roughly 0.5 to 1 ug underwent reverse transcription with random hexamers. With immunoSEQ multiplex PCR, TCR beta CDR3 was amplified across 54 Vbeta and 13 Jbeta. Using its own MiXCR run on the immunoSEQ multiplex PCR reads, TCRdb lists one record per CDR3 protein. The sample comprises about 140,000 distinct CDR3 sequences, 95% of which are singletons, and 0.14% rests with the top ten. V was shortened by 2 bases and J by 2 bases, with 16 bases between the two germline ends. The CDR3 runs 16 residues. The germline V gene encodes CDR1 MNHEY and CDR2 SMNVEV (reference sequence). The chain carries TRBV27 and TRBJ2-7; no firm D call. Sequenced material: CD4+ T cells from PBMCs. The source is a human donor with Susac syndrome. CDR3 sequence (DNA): TGTGCCAGCAGTTTAAACCCCCCACGTAACACCTACGAGCAGTACTTC. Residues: CASSLNPPRNTYEQYF.